The 15 T cell receptor beta chains in this list originate from one sample, sequenced in a study of T cell responses to AZD1222 COVID-19 vaccine. The table came from immunoSEQ multiplex PCR; TCRdb's copy has only in-frame clones and leaves some out. The sample carries approximately 70,000 clones, roughly four fifths recorded once. The sequenced sample was peripheral blood, obtained on day 0 of AZD1222 vaccination. These TCRs come from an adult in good health.

V is TRBV7-8 and J is TRBJ1-4; 9 positions agree with TRBD1. The germline V gene has CDR1 SGHVS and CDR2 FQNEAQ. V lost 5 bases and J lost 7; bases outside the gene matches: 5. This CDR3 comprises 14 residues. CDR3 bases: TGTGCCAGCAGCCCCCGGGACAGGGCTGAAAAACTGTTTTTT. Its protein product is CASSPRDRAEKLFF.

CDR3 amino acids: CASSSLQVPQRFF. The DNA of the CDR3 is TGTGCCAGCAGCTCCTTACAGGTGCCCCAGAGGTTCTTC. The rearrangement uses TRBV11-2 and TRBJ2-1; D is perhaps TRBD1 (5 bases). The germline V gene encodes CDR1 SGHAT and CDR2 FQNNGV. V was cut by 4 bases and J by 15 bases, with 19 bases left in between. The CDR3 consists of 13 residues. The complete variable domain, with remaining parts taken from reference TRBV11-2 and TRBJ2-1, reads EAGVAQSPRYKIIEKRQSVAFWCNPISGHATLYWYQQILGQGPKLLIQFQNNGVVDDSQLPKDRFSAERLKGVDSTLKIQPAKLEDSAVYLCASSSLQVPQRFFGPGTRLTVL.

This clone was observed a handful of times. V is TRBV5-1 and J is TRBJ1-6; TRBD1 matches 9 bases. Losses at the gene ends were 3 bases for V and 2 bases for J; bases not matched to a gene: 3. Per the germline V gene, CDR1 is SGHRS and CDR2 is YFSETQ. The CDR3 consists of 16 residues. As DNA, the CDR3 is TGCGCCAGCAGCTGGGGGGACAGGGCCTATAATTCACCCCTCCACTTT. Protein: CASSWGDRAYNSPLHF.

V gene TRBV30 combines with J gene TRBJ2-7, with 9 positions matching TRBD1. With V trimmed by 7 bases and J by 6 bases, 13 bases remained unmatched. The CDR3 sequence is 14 residues long. CDR1 is GTSNPN, CDR2 SVGIG, per germline (reference sequence). As DNA, the CDR3 is TGTGCCTCAACCGGGACAGGGTCCCCTAGCGAGCAGTACTTC. Protein product: CASTGTGSPSEQYF. The full variable domain, with the rest looked up from reference TRBV30 and TRBJ2-7, is SQTIHQWPATLVQPVGSPLSLECTVEGTSNPNLYWYRQAAGRGLQLLFYSVGIGQISSEVPQNLSASRPQDRQFILSSKKLLLSDSGFYLCASTGTGSPSEQYFGPGTRLTVT.

The chain joins TRBV4-2 to TRBJ2-7, with D hard to call. Trimming stripped 0 bases from V and 3 bases from J, with 9 bases between. The germline V gene encodes CDR1 LGHNA and CDR2 YNFKEQ. The CDR3 consists of 14 residues. The CDR3 here is CASSQDLSDYEQYF. The CDR3 coding sequence is TGTGCCAGCAGCCAAGATCTTTCAGACTACGAGCAGTACTTC.

This clone was detected a few times. V usage is TRBV4-3 and J usage is TRBJ1-4; D remains ambiguous. The CDR3 totals 16 residues. The V end lost 0 bases, the J end lost 3 bases, and 11 bases lay between the germline ends. The germline V gene encodes CDR1 LGHNA and CDR2 YSLEER. The CDR3 DNA is TGCGCCAGCAGCCAAGATTCTCAAGGACCTAATGAAAAACTGTTTTTT. Its translation: CASSQDSQGPNEKLFF.

This clone was counted between two and nine times. This chain uses TRBV11-2 with TRBJ1-2, with a tentative D call TRBD1 (6 bases). CDR3 length: 15 amino acids. Trimming removed 2 bases from V and 2 bases from J, with 12 bases in between. Germline CDR1 reads SGHAT; CDR2 reads FQNNGV. The CDR3, as DNA: TGTGCCAGCAGCTTATTGAGGGGGGCGAACTATGGCTACACCTTC. Its translation is CASSLLRGANYGYTF.

The rearrangement uses TRBV7-9 and TRBJ2-5; unclear D gene. The V end was cut by 5 bases, the J end by 2 bases, with 12 bases between. Germline CDR1 and CDR2: SEHNR and FQNEAQ (reference sequence). The CDR3 covers 14 residues. The CDR3 region has the DNA TGTGCCAGCAGCCCACGAGGAGCTCAAGAGACCCAGTACTTC. Amino acids: CASSPRGAQETQYF.

The chain carries TRBV6-5 and TRBJ2-7, with D tentatively TRBD1 (6 bases). CDR1 MNHEY and CDR2 SVGAGI come from the germline V gene. V was clipped by 4 bases and J by 6 bases, with 13 bases between them. This CDR3 has 13 residues. The CDR3 reads CASSLGQGSEQYF. DNA for the CDR3: TGTGCCAGCAGTTTAGGTCAGGGGAGCGAGCAGTACTTC.

The V and J genes are TRBV30 and TRBJ2-7; 7 nucleotides align to TRBD2. The CDR3 spans 12 residues. Germline trimming cut 2 bases from V and 7 bases from J; bases unmatched to any gene: 5. CDR1 and CDR2 from the germline V gene are GTSNPN and SVGIG (reference sequence). The CDR3 DNA reads TGTGCCTGGAGTAGAGGGGAGGGGGAGCAGTACTTC. The encoded protein is CAWSRGEGEQYF.

The table lists this clone with a few counts. The V and J genes are TRBV3-1 (or the pseudogene TRBV3-2) and TRBJ2-1; 13 bases are shared with TRBD2. Germline loops: CDR1 LGHDT, CDR2 YNNKEL (reference sequence). Germline trimming cut 1 base from V and 6 bases from J; bases unmatched to any gene: 9. The CDR3 runs 18 residues. The CDR3 DNA reads TGTGCCAGCAGCCAAGGACGGACTAGCGGGGGCCGGGGCAATGAGCAGTTCTTC. Amino acids: CASSQGRTSGGRGNEQFF.

V is TRBV3-1 (or the pseudogene TRBV3-2) and J is TRBJ1-6; no definite D call. The CDR3 extends over 14 amino acids. The V and J ends lost 4 bases and 7 bases respectively, with 11 bases between them. The germline CDR1 and CDR2 sequences are LGHDT and YNNKEL (reference sequence). The CDR3 reads CASSPLGRNSPLHF. The CDR3 DNA is TGTGCCAGCAGCCCACTAGGACGGAATTCACCCCTCCACTTT.

This clone has a handful of counts. This sequence joins TRBV5-8 and TRBJ2-1, with no clear D. V was trimmed by 0 bases and J by 8 bases, leaving 9 bases between them. Per the germline V gene, CDR1 is SGHTS and CDR2 is YDEGEE. The CDR3 consists of 13 residues. CDR3 sequence: CASSLGPWDEQFF. DNA for the CDR3: TGTGCCAGCAGCTTGGGACCCTGGGATGAGCAGTTCTTC.

J is TRBJ2-5 and V is TRBV5-4, with unresolved D. The V gene's germline CDR1 is SGHNT and CDR2 YYREEE (reference sequence). The CDR3 is made up of 14 amino acids. Trimming removed 3 bases at V and 4 bases at J, with 13 bases between. The CDR3 loop reads CASSSEVGSETQYF. The CDR3 region has the DNA TGTGCCAGCAGCTCCGAAGTTGGGTCAGAGACCCAGTACTTC.

A few counts support this clone. The chain employs TRBV11-1 and TRBJ1-2; tentatively, D is TRBD1 (6 bases). The CDR3 is made up of 15 amino acids. V lost 5 bases, J lost 8 bases, and 21 bases lay in between. Per the germline V gene, CDR1 is SGHAT and CDR2 is FQDESV (reference sequence). The CDR3 sequence: CASSPDAWTQGGYTF. In DNA, the CDR3 is TGTGCCAGCAGCCCGGATGCATGGACTCAGGGGGGCTACACCTTC.